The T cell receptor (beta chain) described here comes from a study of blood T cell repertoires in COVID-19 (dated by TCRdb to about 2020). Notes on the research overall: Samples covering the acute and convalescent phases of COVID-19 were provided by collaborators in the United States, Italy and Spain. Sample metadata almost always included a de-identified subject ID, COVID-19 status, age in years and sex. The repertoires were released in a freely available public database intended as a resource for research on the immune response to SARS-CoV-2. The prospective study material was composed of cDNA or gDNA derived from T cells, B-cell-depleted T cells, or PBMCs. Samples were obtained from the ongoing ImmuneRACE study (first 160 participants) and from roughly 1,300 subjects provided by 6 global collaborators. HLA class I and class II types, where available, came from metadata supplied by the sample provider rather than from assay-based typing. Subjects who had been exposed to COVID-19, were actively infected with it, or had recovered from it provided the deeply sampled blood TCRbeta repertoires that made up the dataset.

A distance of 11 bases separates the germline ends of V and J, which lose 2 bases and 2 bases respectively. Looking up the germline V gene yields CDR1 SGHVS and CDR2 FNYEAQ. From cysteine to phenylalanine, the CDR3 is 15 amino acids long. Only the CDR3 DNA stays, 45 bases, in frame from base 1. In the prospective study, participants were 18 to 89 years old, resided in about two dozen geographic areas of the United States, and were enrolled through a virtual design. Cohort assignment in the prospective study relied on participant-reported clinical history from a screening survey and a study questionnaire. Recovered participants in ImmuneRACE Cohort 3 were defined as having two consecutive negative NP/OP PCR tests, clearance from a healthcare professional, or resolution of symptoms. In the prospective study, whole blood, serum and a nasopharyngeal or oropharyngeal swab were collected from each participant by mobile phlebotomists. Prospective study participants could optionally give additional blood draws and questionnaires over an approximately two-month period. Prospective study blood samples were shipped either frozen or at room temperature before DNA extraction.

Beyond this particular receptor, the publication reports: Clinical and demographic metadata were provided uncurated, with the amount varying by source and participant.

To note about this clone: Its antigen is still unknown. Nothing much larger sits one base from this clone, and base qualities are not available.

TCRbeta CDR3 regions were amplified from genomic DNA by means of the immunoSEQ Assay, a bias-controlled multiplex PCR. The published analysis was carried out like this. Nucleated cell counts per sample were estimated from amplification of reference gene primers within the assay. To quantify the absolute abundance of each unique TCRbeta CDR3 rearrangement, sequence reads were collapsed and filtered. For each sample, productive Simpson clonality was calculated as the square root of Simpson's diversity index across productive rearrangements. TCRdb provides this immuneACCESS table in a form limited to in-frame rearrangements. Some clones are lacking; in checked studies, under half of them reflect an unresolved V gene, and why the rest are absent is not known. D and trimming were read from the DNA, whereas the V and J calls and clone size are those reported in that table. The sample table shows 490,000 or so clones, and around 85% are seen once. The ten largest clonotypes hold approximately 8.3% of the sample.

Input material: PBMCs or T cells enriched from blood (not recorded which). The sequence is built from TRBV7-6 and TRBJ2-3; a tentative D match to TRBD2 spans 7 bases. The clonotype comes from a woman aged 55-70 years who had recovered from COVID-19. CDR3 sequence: CASSLYGGPTDTQYF. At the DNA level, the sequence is TGTGCCAGCAGCTTATACGGGGGGCCCACAGATACGCAGTATTTT.